This entry describes one T cell receptor beta chain. The study recruited people aged roughly 18 to 100 years across around 24 US areas. The study assigned cohorts using participant-reported clinical history. J was trimmed by 4 bases and V by 1 base; bases with no gene match: 2. CDR1 is SGHAT and CDR2 is FQDESV in the germline V gene (reference sequence). The CDR3 covers 15 residues. Here immunoSEQ multiplex PCR was the method, and the copy in TCRdb shows in-frame clones only, minus some. The sample holds 350,000 to 450,000 clones; around four fifths are singletons and the top ten take approximately 5%. The sample is drawn from a study of blood T cell repertoires in COVID-19. Study-wide background: Sources were T cells, B-cell-depleted T cells, or PBMCs; the material itself was cDNA or gDNA.

Sequencing was carried out using PBMCs or T cells enriched from blood (not recorded which). The receptor was derived from a woman between 45 and 65 years old who had recovered from COVID-19. This rearrangement joins TRBV11-1 to TRBJ2-2; TRBD2 aligns across 8 bases. CDR3 sequence reads: CASSLEAGATGELFF. DNA for the CDR3: TGTGCCAGCAGCTTAGAAGCGGGGGCCACCGGGGAGCTGTTTTTT.